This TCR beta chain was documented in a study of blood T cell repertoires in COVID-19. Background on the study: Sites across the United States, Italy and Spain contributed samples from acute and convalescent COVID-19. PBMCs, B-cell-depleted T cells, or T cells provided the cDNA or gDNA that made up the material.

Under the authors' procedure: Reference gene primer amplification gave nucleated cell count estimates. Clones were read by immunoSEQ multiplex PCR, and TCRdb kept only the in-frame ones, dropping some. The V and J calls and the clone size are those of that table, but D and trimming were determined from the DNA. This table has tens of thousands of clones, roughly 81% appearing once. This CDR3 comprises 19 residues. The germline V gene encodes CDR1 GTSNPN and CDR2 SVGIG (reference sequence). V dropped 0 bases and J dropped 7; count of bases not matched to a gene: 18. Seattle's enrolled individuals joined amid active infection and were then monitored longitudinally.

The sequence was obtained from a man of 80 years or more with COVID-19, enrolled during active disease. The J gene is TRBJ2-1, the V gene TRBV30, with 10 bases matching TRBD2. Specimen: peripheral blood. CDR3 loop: CAWSVIPPSASGSGNEQFF. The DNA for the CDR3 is TGTGCCTGGAGTGTTATTCCCCCCTCCGCTAGCGGGAGTGGGAATGAGCAGTTCTTC.